This entry lists 10 T cell receptor beta chains sequenced from one sample in a study of T cells after yellow fever vaccination. TCRdb analysed the 5' RACE reads with MiXCR anew, one entry per CDR3 protein. The sample lists around 400,000 distinct CDR3 sequences, 11% occurring once. Here the sequenced sample was PBMCs, taken on the day of the first yellow fever vaccination. These receptors originate from a man between 18 and 29 years old who received the YFV17D yellow fever vaccine.

Many counts were recorded for this clonotype. V and J are TRBV7-9 and TRBJ2-2; TRBD1 is a possible D gene (6 bases). Trimming shortened V by 3 bases and J by 2 bases, and 10 bases separated the two germline ends. This CDR3 region has 15 residues. The germline V gene encodes CDR1 SEHNR and CDR2 FQNEAQ (reference sequence). Here the CDR3 DNA reads TGTGCCAGCAGCTTTGGGGGCCGAAACACCGGGGAGCTGTTTTTT. Its protein is CASSFGGRNTGELFF. Full variable domain (rest looked up from reference TRBV7-9 and TRBJ2-2): DTGVSQNPRHKITKRGQNVTFRCDPISEHNRLYWYRQTLGQGPEFLTYFQNEAQLEKSRLLSDRFSAERPKGSFSTLEIQRTEQGDSAMYLCASSFGGRNTGELFFGEGSRLTVL.

The table lists this clonotype with a few counts. The chain employs TRBV6-5 and TRBJ2-3; possible D gene TRBD2, 6 bases. V was trimmed by 0 bases and J by 11 bases, leaving 18 bases between them. Germline assignment: CDR1 MNHEY and CDR2 SVGAGI. The CDR3 length is 15 residues. The CDR3 region is CASSYSGGILNVQYF. In nucleotides, the CDR3 is TGTGCCAGCAGTTACTCGGGGGGTATCCTCAACGTGCAGTATTTT.

The rearrangement uses TRBV7-2 and TRBJ1-6; D unclear. Germline loops: CDR1 SGHTA, CDR2 FQGNSA. There are 15 residues in the CDR3. Trimming left V 6 bases short and J 5 bases short, with 14 bases between. CDR3 protein: CASRRGGLDNSPLHF. The DNA of the CDR3 is TGTGCCAGCAGGCGGGGAGGGCTGGATAATTCACCCCTCCACTTT.

J is TRBJ1-4 and V is TRBV27; 9 bases fit TRBD1. CDR1 is MNHEY, CDR2 SMNVEV, per germline (reference sequence). This CDR3 has 14 residues. Trimming took 7 bases from V and 6 from J; bases not matched to a gene: 6. The CDR3 sequence is CASKRTGVYEKLFF. CDR3 DNA sequence: TGTGCCAGCAAGAGGACAGGGGTATATGAAAAACTGTTTTTT.

This clonotype was seen repeatedly, ten times or more. The V call is TRBV5-4, the J call TRBJ2-6, with D unresolved. The CDR3 is 15 residues long. The V end was cut by 0 bases, the J end by 0 bases, with 4 bases between. The germline V gene encodes CDR1 SGHNT and CDR2 YYREEE (reference sequence). Here the CDR3 DNA reads TGTGCCAGCAGCTTGGTGGGCTCTGGGGCCAACGTCCTGACTTTC. Translating it yields CASSLVGSGANVLTF. Drawing the rest from reference TRBV5-4 and TRBJ2-6, the complete variable domain is ETGVTQSPTHLIKTRGQQVTLRCSSQSGHNTVSWYQQALGQGPQFIFQYYREEENGRGNFPPRFSGLQFPNYSSELNVNALELDDSALYLCASSLVGSGANVLTFGAGSRLTVL.

A few counts support this clonotype. The chain links TRBV6-2 or TRBV6-3 to TRBJ1-2; a weak D match, TRBD1 (5 bases). V shed 6 bases and J shed 1 base, with 15 bases lying between them. In germline, CDR1 is MNHEY, CDR2 SVGEGT. The CDR3 contains 15 residues. The chain's CDR3 is CASRRDGALNYGYTF. DNA of the CDR3: TGTGCCAGCAGACGGGACGGTGCCCTTAACTATGGCTACACCTTC.

This clonotype was seen at least ten times. The V gene is TRBV7-2, the J gene TRBJ2-1; 9 bases map to TRBD1. The CDR3 is 17 amino acids. Trimming removed 5 bases from V and 2 bases from J; junction bases left unmatched: 10. Germline CDR1 and CDR2: SGHTA and FQGNSA. In DNA form, the CDR3 reads TGTGCCAGCAGCCCGACAGTGACAGGGGGGGCCTACAATGAGCAGTTCTTC. As protein: CASSPTVTGGAYNEQFF.

V is TRBV20-1 and J is TRBJ2-1; unclear D gene. V dropped 8 bases and J dropped 6 bases, with 8 bases sitting between them. Germline CDR1 is DFQATT and CDR2 is SNEGSKA (reference sequence). This CDR3 is built from 10 residues. CDR3 in amino acids: CSSTSNEQFF. The DNA of the CDR3 is TGCAGTTCTACGAGCAATGAGCAGTTCTTC.

This sequence joins TRBV11-2 and TRBJ1-1, with TRBD1 identical over 7 bases. Germline trimming cut 3 bases from V and 7 bases from J; bases unmatched to any gene: 5. CDR1 is SGHAT and CDR2 is FQNNGV in the germline V gene. This CDR3 region has 13 residues. CDR3 loop: CASSFQGDGEAFF. CDR3 coding DNA: TGTGCCAGCAGCTTTCAGGGGGACGGTGAAGCTTTCTTT.

This clonotype was recorded a few times. J is TRBJ2-3 and V is TRBV6-1; D might be TRBD2 (6 bases). The CDR3 extends over 14 amino acids. With 5 bases removed from V and 6 bases from J, the gap between germline ends came to 15 bases. Germline CDR1 and CDR2: MNHNS and SASEGT. CDR3 in amino acids: CASSLLRGSDTQYF. As DNA, the CDR3 is TGTGCCAGCAGTCTCCTACGGGGGTCCGATACGCAGTATTTT.